The 5 T cell receptor beta chains in this list originate from one sample, sequenced in a study of blood T cell repertoires in COVID-19. Only in-frame clones appear in the TCRdb table, and some are missing; sequencing was by immunoSEQ multiplex PCR. The repertoire holds around 130,000 clones, around 86% seen once, with roughly 10% in the top ten. Sequences were obtained from peripheral blood. The receptors here all came from a middle-aged man with active or convalescent COVID-19.

This chain links TRBV29-1 with TRBJ2-5; D possibly corresponds to TRBD1 (6 bases). CDR3 size: 12 residues. V lost 5 bases, J lost 2 bases, and 9 bases lay in between. Germline CDR1 and CDR2: SQVTM and ANQGSEA. CDR3 region: CSVLDRQETQYF. The CDR3 bases are TGCAGCGTTTTGGACAGACAAGAGACCCAGTACTTC. The entire variable domain, with the rest obtained from reference TRBV29-1 and TRBJ2-5, is as follows: SAVISQKPSRDICQRGTSLTIQCQVDSQVTMMFWYRQQPGQSLTLIATANQGSEATYESGFVIDKFPISRPNLTFSTLTVSNMSPEDSSIYLCSVLDRQETQYFGPGTRLLVL.

The rearrangement joins TRBV14 to TRBJ2-7; TRBD1 matches 8 bases. The ends lost 1 base at V and 4 bases at J; junction bases unmatched: 12. CDR1 and CDR2 from the germline V gene are SGHDN and FVKESK. The CDR3 contains 17 residues. The CDR3 DNA follows: TGTGCCAGCAGCCAAGGTTCCCTTGGACAGGGACGGTACGAGCAGTACTTC. Amino acid sequence: CASSQGSLGQGRYEQYF.

This CDR3 is CASSSTGGRNEQFF. The DNA of the CDR3 is TGTGCCAGCAGCTCCACAGGGGGTAGAAATGAGCAGTTCTTC. The chain uses TRBV7-2 and TRBJ2-1; TRBD1 aligns across 8 bases. The junction had 6 bases not matched to a gene; V was cut back by 4 bases and J by 7 bases. This CDR3 comprises 14 residues. CDR1 is SGHTA and CDR2 is FQGNSA in the germline V gene.

The chain has TRBV18 and TRBJ2-7, with TRBD1 identical over 8 bases. J gave up 3 bases and V 6 bases, and 7 bases lay outside the gene matches. Germline-derived CDR1 and CDR2 are KGHSH and LQKENI. The CDR3 covers 14 residues. CDR3 amino acids: CASSSGTGVYEQYF. The CDR3, as DNA: TGTGCCAGCTCGTCCGGGACAGGCGTCTACGAGCAGTACTTC.

This chain links TRBV7-9 with TRBJ2-7, with D possibly being TRBD2 (7 bases). Per germline, CDR1 SEHNR and CDR2 FQNEAQ (reference sequence). The CDR3 extends over 12 amino acids. V lost 2 bases and J 12 bases, leaving 14 bases between the germline ends. DNA for the CDR3: TGTGCCAGCAGCTTATATAGGGGGGGAGTGTACTTC. Its translation is CASSLYRGGVYF.